This T cell receptor beta chain was recorded in a study of blood T cell repertoires in COVID-19. In the study overall: There were acute and convalescent COVID-19 samples, and they came from the United States, Italy and Spain. Sources were T cells, B-cell-depleted T cells, or PBMCs; the material itself was cDNA or gDNA.

Authors' processing steps: Reference gene primer amplification yielded estimated nucleated cell counts. Sequencing used immunoSEQ multiplex PCR; TCRdb keeps in-frame clones, though not all of them. The DNA was the basis for D and trimming; V, J and clone size are from that table. The data contain roughly 250,000 clones, roughly 89% of them singletons. The CDR3 is made up of 12 amino acids. Trimming took 6 bases from V and 9 from J, leaving 13 bases between them. The V call is TRBV12-3 or TRBV12-4, the J call TRBJ2-3; D possibly corresponds to TRBD1 (5 bases). Material for sequencing was peripheral blood. The source of this sequence is a man aged 25-45 years with acute or convalescent COVID-19. In DNA, the CDR3 is TGTGCCAGCAGCCTAGGACAACCCACGCAGTATTTT. This codes for CASSLGQPTQYF.